Included here is one T cell receptor (beta chain) sequence, with context. As yet, its antigen is unknown. Method: immunoSEQ multiplex PCR; TCRdb's copy keeps in-frame clones and lacks some. The data contain around 61,000 clones, about 90% of them seen just once; the ten biggest clones take up approximately 4.2%. This entry belongs to a study of a mutant IDH1 vaccine in newly diagnosed glioma. Study details: First vaccine doses came 4-6 weeks after radiotherapy alone, or with temozolomide cycles.

Time point described: week 5, during vaccination. Doses consisted of 300 ug of mutant IDH1 20-mer peptide each, paired with topical imiquimod. The V and J ends lost 7 bases and 1 base, in that order; junction bases with no gene match: 10. CDR1 and CDR2 from the germline V gene are MGHRA and YSYEKL. This CDR3 comprises 16 residues. J is TRBJ1-1 and V is TRBV4-1; TRBD1 aligns across 9 bases. This receptor was identified in a middle-aged woman with glioma. The starting material was PBMCs, obtained from a glioma patient whose treatment included an IDH1 peptide vaccine. The CDR3 nucleotides are TGCGCCAGCACGAGAATTTGGACAGGGGCGAACACTGAAGCTTTCTTT. Encoded protein: CASTRIWTGANTEAFF.